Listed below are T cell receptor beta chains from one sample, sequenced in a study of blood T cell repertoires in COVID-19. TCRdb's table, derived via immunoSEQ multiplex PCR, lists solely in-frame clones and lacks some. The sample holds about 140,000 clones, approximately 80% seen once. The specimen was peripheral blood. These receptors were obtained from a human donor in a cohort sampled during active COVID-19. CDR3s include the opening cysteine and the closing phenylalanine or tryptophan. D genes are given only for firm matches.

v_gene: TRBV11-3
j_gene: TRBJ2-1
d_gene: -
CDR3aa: CASSLVAGGYNEQFF
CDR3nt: TGTGCCAGCAGCTTAGTGGCTGGGGGGTACAATGAGCAGTTCTTC

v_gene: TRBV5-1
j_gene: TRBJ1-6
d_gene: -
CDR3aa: CASSLEGGFNSPLHF
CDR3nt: TGCGCCAGCAGCTTGGAGGGGGGGTTTAATTCACCCCTCCACTTT

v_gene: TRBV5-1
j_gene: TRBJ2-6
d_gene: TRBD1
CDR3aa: CASSFGQGPFSGANVLTF
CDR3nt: TGCGCCAGCAGCTTCGGACAGGGTCCCTTCTCTGGGGCCAACGTCCTGACTTTC

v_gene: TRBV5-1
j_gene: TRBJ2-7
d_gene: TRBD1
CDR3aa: CASSLGGQGAEQYF
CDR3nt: TGCGCCAGCAGCTTGGGAGGACAGGGGGCAGAGCAGTACTTC

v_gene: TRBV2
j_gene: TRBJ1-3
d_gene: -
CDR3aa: CASSGQFSGNTIYF
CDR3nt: TGTGCCAGCAGTGGACAGTTCTCTGGAAACACCATATATTTT

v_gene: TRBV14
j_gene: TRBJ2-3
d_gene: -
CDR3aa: CASSQVGGVVGTQYF
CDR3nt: TGTGCCAGCAGCCAAGTAGGAGGGGTGGTCGGTACGCAGTATTTT

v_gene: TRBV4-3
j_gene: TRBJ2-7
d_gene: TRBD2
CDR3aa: CASSQEHTSGPGSYEQYF
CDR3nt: TGCGCCAGCAGCCAAGAGCACACTAGCGGGCCCGGATCCTACGAGCAGTACTTC

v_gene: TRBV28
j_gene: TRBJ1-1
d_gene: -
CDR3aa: CASSVGLGITEAFF
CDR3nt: TGTGCCAGCAGTGTAGGACTAGGGATCACTGAAGCTTTCTTT

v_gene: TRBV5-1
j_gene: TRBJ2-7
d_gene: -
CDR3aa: CASSLDGGPDEQYF
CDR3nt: TGCGCCAGCAGCTTGGACGGGGGGCCCGACGAGCAGTACTTC

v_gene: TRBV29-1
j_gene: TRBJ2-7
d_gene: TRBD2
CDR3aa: CSVTSGRLSYEQYF
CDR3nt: TGCAGCGTGACTAGCGGGAGGCTAAGCTACGAGCAGTACTTC

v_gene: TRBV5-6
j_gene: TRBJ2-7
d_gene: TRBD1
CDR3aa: CASSTWTGLLTYEQYF
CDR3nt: TGTGCCAGCAGCACCTGGACAGGGTTGTTGACCTACGAGCAGTACTTC

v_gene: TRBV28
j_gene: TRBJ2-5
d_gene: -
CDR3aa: CASNPRGGPPGETQYF
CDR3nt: TGTGCCAGCAACCCACGAGGGGGACCACCAGGGGAGACCCAGTACTTC

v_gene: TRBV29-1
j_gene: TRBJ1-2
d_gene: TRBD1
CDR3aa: CSVGGQGSYNYGYTF
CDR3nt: TGCAGCGTTGGAGGACAGGGTTCCTATAACTATGGCTACACCTTC